The 21 T cell receptor beta chains given below trace back to one sample, sequenced in a study of breast tumors, draining lymph nodes, adjacent tissues. One entry per CDR3 protein, called by TCRdb with MiXCR from the multiplex PCR reads. There are approximately 280,000 distinct CDR3 sequences in the sample; 30% occur only once, and more than 0.95% lies in the top ten. The lymph nodes were axillary draining lymph nodes from breast cancer patients. Sequenced material: axillary lymph node tissue. Every receptor here comes from a female donor with breast cancer. Some clones in this sample may be carry-over from other donors' samples.

In this sample, this clonotype turned up many times. This chain joins TRBV2 and TRBJ2-7; D not certain. CDR3 length equals 12 residues. V was pared by 4 bases and J by 2 bases, with 6 bases between. CDR1 is SNHLY and CDR2 is FYNNEI in the germline V gene. The CDR3 is CASSVAAYEQYF. DNA for the CDR3: TGTGCCAGCAGTGTTGCAGCCTACGAGCAGTACTTC.

Remarks on this clonotype: A much larger clone is a single base away; this may be a read error. This chain links TRBV5-6 with TRBJ1-2; possible D gene TRBD1, 5 bases. Trimming left V 4 bases short and J 5 bases short, with 12 bases between. CDR1 SGHDT and CDR2 YYEEEE come from the germline V gene. The CDR3 has 13 residues. The CDR3 sequence is CASSKGDSYGYTF. The DNA of the CDR3 is TGTGCCAGCAGCAAAGGGGATTCATATGGCTACACCTTC. The whole variable domain, remainder taken from reference TRBV5-6 and TRBJ1-2, is DAGVTQSPTHLIKTRGQQVTLRCSPKSGHDTVSWYQQALGQGPQFIFQYYEEEERQRGNFPDRFSGHQFPNYSSELNVNALLLGDSALYLCASSKGDSYGYTFGSGTRLTVV.

This clonotype was detected ten times or more. A read error may be the cause here, since a much bigger clone is one base away. The V call is TRBV20-1, the J call TRBJ2-5; tentatively, D is TRBD2 (5 bases). Germline assignment: CDR1 DFQATT and CDR2 SNEGSKA (reference sequence). The CDR3 runs to 11 residues. The CDR3 loop is CSAEVGETQSF. CDR3 in DNA: TGCAGTGCAGAAGTCGGGGAGACCCAGTCCTTC.

The genes are TRBV29-1 and TRBJ1-5; tentatively, D is TRBD1 (5 bases). There are 12 residues in the CDR3. CDR1 SQVTM and CDR2 ANQGSEA come from the germline V gene. With 7 bases removed from V and 6 bases from J, the gap between germline ends came to 13 bases. CDR3 in amino acids: CSAGESSQPQHF. The CDR3 DNA reads as TGCAGCGCGGGGGAGTCCAGTCAGCCCCAGCATTTT.

In the case of this clonotype: A much larger clone lies a single base off, so this may be a read error. The chain links TRBV7-2 to TRBJ2-7; tentatively, D is TRBD2 (6 bases). The ends were cut back, 5 bases at V and 9 bases at J, with 23 bases in the middle. Germline lookup yields CDR1 SGHTA and CDR2 FQGNSA. There are 15 residues in the CDR3. CDR3 amino acids: CASSDRFTSYRGQYF. The CDR3 DNA sequence: TGTGCCAGCAGCGATAGGTTCACTAGCTATCGGGGGCAGTACTTC. The full variable domain, with the rest looked up from reference TRBV7-2 and TRBJ2-7, is GAGVSQSPSNKVTEKGKDVELRCDPISGHTALYWYRQSLGQGLEFLIYFQGNSAPDKSGLPSDRFSAERTGGSVSTLTIQRTQQEDSAVYLCASSDRFTSYRGQYFGPGTRLTVT.

This clonotype was recorded at least ten times. The V call is TRBV7-8, the J call TRBJ1-2; D remains unclear. The V gene lost 1 base and the J gene lost 7 bases, with 13 bases spanning the gap. This CDR3 contains 14 residues. Per the germline V gene, CDR1 is SGHVS and CDR2 is FQNEAQ. Here the CDR3 reads CASSLDGPWGGYTF. The CDR3, as DNA: TGTGCCAGCAGCTTAGACGGACCGTGGGGTGGCTACACCTTC.

The chain links TRBV4-1 to TRBJ2-7; 8 positions agree with TRBD2. The CDR3 extends over 15 amino acids. The trim removed 1 base at V and 3 bases at J, leaving 5 bases unmatched. CDR1 and CDR2 from the germline V gene are MGHRA and YSYEKL. The CDR3 spells CASSQVGLELYEQYF. The CDR3 DNA sequence: TGCGCCAGCAGCCAAGTGGGACTAGAGCTCTACGAGCAGTACTTC.

This clonotype was seen many times. V usage is TRBV5-8 and J usage is TRBJ1-2; D may be TRBD1 (5 bases). The CDR3 is 13 amino acids. V was clipped by 2 bases and J by 3 bases, with 8 bases between them. Germline CDR1 reads SGHTS; CDR2 reads YDEGEE. CDR3 coding DNA: TGTGCCAGCAGCTTTGGGACGTACTATGGCTACACCTTC. It specifies CASSFGTYYGYTF.

In this sample, this clonotype turned up many times. V usage is TRBV20-1 and J usage is TRBJ1-2, with no clear D. The CDR3 spans 14 residues. The germline V gene has CDR1 DFQATT and CDR2 SNEGSKA (reference sequence). Trimming removed 3 bases at V and 6 bases at J, with 17 bases between. The CDR3 reads CSASKSGGKHGYTF. The CDR3 coding sequence is TGCAGTGCTAGTAAGTCAGGCGGCAAACATGGCTACACCTTC.

This clonotype occurred many times. V usage is TRBV6-1 and J usage is TRBJ1-5; 7 nucleotides agree with TRBD1. The germline CDR1 and CDR2 sequences are MNHNS and SASEGT. The trim removed 3 bases at V and 6 bases at J, leaving 8 bases unmatched. The CDR3 consists of 15 residues. CDR3 region: CASSDNRGSSQPQHF. CDR3 bases: TGTGCCAGCAGTGATAACAGGGGTTCTAGTCAGCCCCAGCATTTT.

Points on this clonotype: Sequence at one end of the junction differs from germline and may be a read error. The chain carries TRBV15 and TRBJ2-5; 7 nucleotides align to TRBD1. The CDR3 length is 18 residues. Germline-derived CDR1 and CDR2 are LNHNV and YYDKDF (reference sequence). The CDR3 nucleotides are TGTCCCACCAGCAGATCAAGAGCGTCGGGACAGACCCAGGAGACCCAGTACTTC. Translated: CPTSRSRASGQTQETQYF.

This clonotype was counted at least ten times. V usage is TRBV4-1 and J usage is TRBJ2-7; D remains ambiguous. CDR3 length equals 14 residues. V was shortened by 5 bases and J by 5 bases, with 16 bases between the two germline ends. Germline V gives CDR1 MGHRA, CDR2 YSYEKL. The CDR3 DNA reads as TGCGCCAGCAGCTTTTTGGGCGTTAAGGACGAGCAGTACTTC. Translating it yields CASSFLGVKDEQYF.

As to this clonotype: Being one base from a much bigger clone, this may be a read error. The conserved phenylalanine or tryptophan normally closing the CDR3 is absent here, so this likely arose from a read error. The chain joins TRBV5-1 to TRBJ1-4; D call uncertain. CDR3 length: 15 residues. Trimming cost V 0 bases and J 3 bases, with 9 bases left between them. Germline V gene sequence: CDR1 SGHRS, CDR2 YFSETQ. In DNA, the CDR3 is TGCGCCAGCAGCTTGGCCGACGGGCCTAATGAAAAACTGTTTCTT. Its translation: CASSLADGPNEKLFL.

The sample holds many counts of this clonotype. CDR3: CASSEARRLGYTF. In DNA form, the CDR3 reads TGTGCCAGCAGTGAAGCGCGAAGGTTAGGCTACACCTTC. The chain is built from TRBV6-1 and TRBJ1-2; D gene ambiguous. Germline CDR1 and CDR2: MNHNS and SASEGT. Deletions cut 0 bases from V and 8 bases from J, with 10 bases between. The CDR3 has 13 amino acids.

Many counts were recorded for this clonotype. The chain carries TRBV7-9 and TRBJ2-3, with 8 bases aligning to TRBD2. The CDR3 has 13 residues. With V trimmed by 5 bases and J by 6 bases, 4 bases remained unmatched. Germline V lookup: CDR1 SEHNR, CDR2 FQNEAQ (reference sequence). CDR3 bases: TGTGCCAGCAGCCCCAGACTAGCGGATACGCAGTATTTT. The encoded protein is CASSPRLADTQYF.

This clonotype was seen a few times. One base away lies a much larger clone, so this may be a sequencing read error. The final CDR3 position lacks the conserved phenylalanine or tryptophan, pointing to a likely read error. The chain uses TRBV19 and TRBJ2-5; 14 nucleotides match TRBD2. CDR3 size: 16 residues. CDR1 LNHDA and CDR2 SQIVND come from the germline V gene (reference sequence). After removal of 6 bases from V and 5 bases from J, the junction contained 8 bases not matched to a gene. The CDR3 region has the DNA TGTGCCAGTAGGCTACCGGGACTAGCGGGAGAGGAGACCCAGTACTCC. Protein sequence: CASRLPGLAGEETQYS.

Worth noting for this clonotype: This sequence may be a read error, since a much larger clone differs from it by one base. Given the absence of the conserved phenylalanine or tryptophan at the CDR3 end, a read error is likely. CDR3 in DNA: TGTGCCAGCAGCTTAACAGGGGGCGGGTGGAATGAGCAGTTCCTC. Translating it yields CASSLTGGGWNEQFL. This chain uses TRBV5-6 with TRBJ2-1; 9 positions agree with TRBD1. The CDR3 consists of 15 residues. Trimming took 2 bases from V and 7 from J; bases not matched to a gene: 7. The germline CDR1 and CDR2 sequences are SGHDT and YYEEEE.

The chain links TRBV6-6 to TRBJ1-3, with unresolved D. CDR3 length: 14 residues. Trimming pared 4 bases from V and 2 bases from J, leaving 9 bases between. Looked up from germline, CDR1 is MNHNY and CDR2 is SVGAGI (reference sequence). The CDR3 nucleotides read TGTGCCAGCAGTTTTAGTGAACCTGGAAACACCATATATTTT. Its protein product is CASSFSEPGNTIYF.

As regards this clonotype: A much more abundant neighbour one base away suggests this may be a read error. The chain links TRBV20-1 to TRBJ2-1, with D unresolved. Germline CDR1 is DFQATT and CDR2 is SNEGSKA (reference sequence). This CDR3 has 14 residues. V lost 0 bases and J 9 bases, leaving 15 bases between the germline ends. CDR3 region: CSARDRLVHTEQFF. DNA of the CDR3: TGCAGTGCTAGAGATCGTCTAGTCCACACTGAGCAGTTCTTC.

This clonotype was recorded a few times. Since a much larger clone is just one base distant, this may be a read error. For the CDR3, the DNA is TGTGCCAGCAGCTTACGGAGTGGGGGCCAAGAGACCCAGTACTTC. It yields the protein CASSLRSGGQETQYF. This chain links TRBV13 with TRBJ2-5; possibly TRBD1 or TRBD2 for D (5 bases each). Germline V gene data show CDR1 as PRHDT and CDR2 as FYEKMQ (reference sequence). The CDR3 is 15 amino acids. V was shortened by 2 bases and J by 1 base, with 11 bases between the two germline ends.

In this sample, this clonotype turned up many times. This rearrangement joins TRBV20-1 to TRBJ2-4; a weak D match, TRBD1 (6 bases). V dropped 5 bases and J dropped 5 bases, with 16 bases sitting between them. Germline CDR1 is DFQATT and CDR2 is SNEGSKA (reference sequence). The CDR3 contains 14 residues. CDR3 amino acids: CSAAETGWQNIQYF. CDR3 DNA sequence: TGCAGTGCTGCCGAAACAGGGTGGCAAAACATTCAGTACTTC.